One and the same sample provided the 21 T cell receptor beta chains below, sequenced in a study of shared clonotypes between healthy human individuals. Data came from immunoSEQ multiplex PCR; TCRdb stores just in-frame clones and leaves some out. The data contain more than 2 million clones, about 95% of them singletons. Sequencing input: naive CD4+ T cells sorted from blood. Indicated subset: CD45RA+ positively selected. The receptors were gathered from a man between 18 and 29 years old in good health.

The V gene is TRBV6-5, the J gene TRBJ1-4; TRBD1 might be the D (5 bases). Germline V CDR1 and CDR2: MNHEY, SVGAGI. Trimming shortened V by 5 bases and J by 4 bases, and 8 bases separated the two germline ends. The CDR3 extends over 13 amino acids. CDR3 amino acids: CASSRGFNEKLFF. CDR3 in DNA: TGTGCCAGCAGTAGGGGATTTAATGAAAAACTGTTTTTT.

This chain uses TRBV5-6 with TRBJ2-1; D is uncertain. The V gene lost 0 bases and the J gene lost 9 bases, with 7 bases spanning the gap. CDR3 length equals 12 residues. Germline CDR1 SGHDT, CDR2 YYEEEE. CDR3: CASSLAHGEQFF. CDR3 DNA sequence: TGTGCCAGCAGCTTGGCTCATGGTGAGCAGTTCTTC.

A single count supports this clone. The chain combines TRBV6-1 with TRBJ2-5, with D possibly matching TRBD2 (5 bases). This CDR3 has 15 amino acids. V was shortened by 5 bases and J by 2 bases, with 15 bases between the two germline ends. Germline V gives CDR1 MNHNS, CDR2 SASEGT. CDR3 nucleotide sequence: TGTGCCAGCAGTTTATATCCTTCGGGGCAAGAGACCCAGTACTTC. It specifies CASSLYPSGQETQYF.

The chain couples TRBV5-8 to TRBJ1-5; no reliable D call. V was clipped by 0 bases and J by 3 bases, with 13 bases between them. The CDR3 consists of 16 residues. Germline CDR1 SGHTS, CDR2 YDEGEE. The CDR3: CASSLVAVGNNQPQHF. The DNA for the CDR3 is TGTGCCAGCAGCTTGGTGGCAGTGGGGAACAATCAGCCCCAGCATTTT.

This sequence joins TRBV7-2 and TRBJ2-7; 9 nucleotides align to TRBD1. Germline V lookup: CDR1 SGHTA, CDR2 FQGNSA. Germline trimming cut 5 bases from V and 4 bases from J; bases unmatched to any gene: 9. CDR3 length: 15 amino acids. In nucleotides, the CDR3 is TGTGCCAGCAGCCCGAGACCAGGGACAGGGTACGAGCAGTACTTC. Amino acid sequence: CASSPRPGTGYEQYF.

Regarding this clone: The same CDR3 arises from other DNA sequences in this sample as well. The rearrangement uses TRBV7-3 and TRBJ2-7, with 10 bases aligning to TRBD2. Trimming took 5 bases from V and 1 from J; bases not matched to a gene: 5. CDR1 and CDR2 (germline): SGHTA, FQGTGA. The CDR3 is 15 residues long. CDR3 DNA sequence: TGTGCCAGCAGCCTTAGCGGGGGGCCTTCCTACGAGCAGTACTTC. Its translation is CASSLSGGPSYEQYF.

This clone was picked up many times. The V and J genes are TRBV15 and TRBJ1-6, with unresolved D. The CDR3 totals 15 residues. Between the trimmed V and J ends, which lost 0 bases and 8 bases, there was a span of 11 bases. CDR1 is LNHNV and CDR2 is YYDKDF in the germline V gene (reference sequence). Here the CDR3 DNA reads TGTGCCACCAGCAGAGATCCCGGCGTTGATTCACCCCTCCACTTT. Protein product: CATSRDPGVDSPLHF. Using reference TRBV15 and TRBJ1-6 for the parts outside the CDR3, the full variable domain is DAMVIQNPRYQVTQFGKPVTLSCSQTLNHNVMYWYQQKSSQAPKLLFHYYDKDFNNEADTPDNFQSRRPNTSFCFLDIRSPGLGDTAMYLCATSRDPGVDSPLHFGNGTRLTVT.

The chain recombines TRBV7-6 with TRBJ2-3; no reliable D call. V was cut by 1 base and J by 1 base, with 6 bases left in between. The CDR3 has 14 amino acids. In germline, CDR1 is SGHVS, CDR2 FNYEAQ. CDR3 nucleotides: TGTGCCAGCAGCTTAGGTCTAGGCACAGATACGCAGTATTTT. This codes for CASSLGLGTDTQYF.

J is TRBJ1-6 and V is TRBV28; a possible D gene is TRBD1 (5 bases). CDR1 is MDHEN and CDR2 is SYDVKM in the germline V gene. The CDR3 has 15 amino acids. V was shortened by 3 bases and J by 8 bases, with 14 bases between the two germline ends. CDR3 sequence (DNA): TGTGCCAGCAGTTTGGGGACGGGGAAGTATTCACCCCTCCACTTT. It translates to CASSLGTGKYSPLHF.

This clone has only one observation. In nucleotides, the CDR3 is TGTGCCATCAGTGAGTACTCAGGGAATCAGCCCCAGCATTTT. Residues: CAISEYSGNQPQHF. The J gene is TRBJ1-5, the V gene TRBV10-3; D is possibly TRBD1 (5 bases). Germline CDR1 and CDR2: ENHRY and SYGVKD. Trimming removed 1 base at V and 4 bases at J, with 8 bases between. CDR3 length: 14 residues.

The rearrangement joins TRBV10-3 to TRBJ1-2; possibly TRBD1 for D (5 bases). V was trimmed by 6 bases and J by 8 bases, leaving 13 bases between them. Germline V CDR1 and CDR2: ENHRY, SYGVKD. The CDR3 is made up of 12 amino acids. CDR3 coding DNA: TGTGCCATCAGGGAGGGACCGGGAGGCTACACCTTC. This encodes CAIREGPGGYTF.

J is TRBJ1-2 and V is TRBV6-1; weak D call: TRBD1 (5 bases). The V end lost 6 bases, the J end lost 4 bases, and 12 bases lay between the germline ends. The CDR3 extends over 13 amino acids. Germline CDR1 and CDR2: MNHNS and SASEGT. As DNA, the CDR3 is TGTGCCAGCAGCCGGGGCGGGGCCTATGGCTACACCTTC. Protein sequence: CASSRGGAYGYTF.

The count of this clone is one. CDR3 region: CASSFDPGTAYEQYF. CDR3 nucleotides: TGCGCCAGCAGCTTCGATCCCGGGACAGCCTACGAGCAGTACTTC. The chain carries TRBV5-1 and TRBJ2-7, with 7 nucleotides matching TRBD1. The germline gives CDR1 SGHRS, CDR2 YFSETQ. The CDR3 loop spans 15 amino acids. V gave up 2 bases and J gave up 2 bases; unmatched junction bases: 7.

The chain links TRBV30 to TRBJ2-3; no reliable D call. V was pared by 0 bases and J by 6 bases, with 16 bases between. The CDR3 loop spans 15 amino acids. The germline gives CDR1 GTSNPN, CDR2 SVGIG (reference sequence). CDR3 amino acids: CAWSVLNKKEDTQYF. CDR3 DNA sequence: TGTGCCTGGAGTGTACTGAACAAAAAGGAGGATACGCAGTATTTT.

The chain has TRBV7-8 and TRBJ1-1; 7 bases map to TRBD1. Per germline, CDR1 SGHVS and CDR2 FQNEAQ. Trimming took 5 bases from V and 2 from J; bases not matched to a gene: 14. This CDR3 region has 17 residues. CDR3: CASSHVSGGPFNTEAFF. The CDR3 DNA follows: TGTGCCAGCAGCCATGTGTCAGGGGGACCATTTAACACTGAAGCTTTCTTT.

V gene TRBV6-1 combines with J gene TRBJ1-5, with no clear D. The germline V and J ends were trimmed by 7 bases and 2 bases, with 15 bases remaining between them. Per the germline V gene, CDR1 is MNHNS and CDR2 is SASEGT. The CDR3 covers 15 residues. Here the CDR3 DNA reads TGTGCCAGCACTGATTCCTATATGGGCAATCAGCCCCAGCATTTT. This codes for CASTDSYMGNQPQHF.

This clone has more than one count but fewer than ten. In DNA form, the CDR3 reads TGCGCCAGCAGCCAAGATTCTGCAGGGGGCGCCCGGAACACCGGGGAGCTGTTTTTT. Its translation is CASSQDSAGGARNTGELFF. V is TRBV4-3 and J is TRBJ2-2; TRBD1 aligns across 8 bases. J lost 1 base, V lost 0 bases, and 10 bases had no gene match. The germline gives CDR1 LGHNA, CDR2 YSLEER. The CDR3 extends over 19 amino acids.

This clone occurred once. The chain couples TRBV28 to TRBJ2-4; D remains ambiguous. The CDR3 is made up of 15 amino acids. V was cut by 1 base and J by 0 bases, with 7 bases left in between. Germline V gene data show CDR1 as MDHEN and CDR2 as SYDVKM. The CDR3 coding sequence is TGTGCCAGCAGTTTATCCCTAGTAGCCAAAAACATTCAGTACTTC. It specifies CASSLSLVAKNIQYF.

The chain is built from TRBV28 and TRBJ1-5; TRBD1 matches at 7 bases. The CDR3 is made up of 19 amino acids. J lost 3 bases, V lost 0 bases, and 14 bases had no gene match. Germline assignment: CDR1 MDHEN and CDR2 SYDVKM. CDR3 nucleotides: TGTGCCAGCAGTTTATGGGCAACCGGGACAGTAACTTACAATCAGCCCCAGCATTTT. Its translation: CASSLWATGTVTYNQPQHF.

This clone came up once. The chain couples TRBV5-6 to TRBJ2-7; D gene unclear. Trimming removed 0 bases at V and 5 bases at J, with 15 bases between. The CDR3 sequence is 15 residues long. Looked up from germline, CDR1 is SGHDT and CDR2 is YYEEEE. The CDR3 protein is CASSLGRGARDEQYF. CDR3 DNA sequence: TGTGCCAGCAGCTTGGGACGCGGAGCTAGGGACGAGCAGTACTTC.

This rearrangement joins TRBV6-1 to TRBJ1-5, with TRBD1 identical over 8 bases. Trimming at V came to 1 base and at J to 6 bases, leaving 2 bases not matched to a gene. The CDR3 is made up of 14 amino acids. Germline assignment: CDR1 MNHNS and CDR2 SASEGT. As DNA, the CDR3 is TGTGCCAGCAGTGAAGGGACAGGGCTTCAGCCCCAGCATTTT. Residues: CASSEGTGLQPQHF.